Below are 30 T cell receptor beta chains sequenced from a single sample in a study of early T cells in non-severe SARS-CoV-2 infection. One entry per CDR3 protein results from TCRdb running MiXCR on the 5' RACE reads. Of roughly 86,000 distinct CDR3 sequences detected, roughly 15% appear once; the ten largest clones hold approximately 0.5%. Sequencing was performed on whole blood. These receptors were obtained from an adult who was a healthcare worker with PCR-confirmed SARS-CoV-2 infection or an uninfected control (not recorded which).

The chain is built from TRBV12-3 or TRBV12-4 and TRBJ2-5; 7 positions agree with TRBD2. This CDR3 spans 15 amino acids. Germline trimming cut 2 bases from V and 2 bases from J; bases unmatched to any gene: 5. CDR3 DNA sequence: TGTGCCAGCAGTTTATTGTCGGGGGGACAAGAGACCCAGTACTTC. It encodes CASSLLSGGQETQYF.

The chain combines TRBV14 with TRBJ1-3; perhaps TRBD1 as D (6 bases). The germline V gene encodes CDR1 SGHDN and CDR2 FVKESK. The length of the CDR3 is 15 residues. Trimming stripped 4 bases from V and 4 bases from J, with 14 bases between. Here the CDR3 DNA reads TGTGCCAGCAGCCGTCTACAGGGTTTGGGAAACACCATATATTTT. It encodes CASSRLQGLGNTIYF.

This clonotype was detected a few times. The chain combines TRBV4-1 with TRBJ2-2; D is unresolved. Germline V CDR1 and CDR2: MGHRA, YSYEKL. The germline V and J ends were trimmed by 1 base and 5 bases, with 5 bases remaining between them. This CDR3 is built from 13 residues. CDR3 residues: CASSQGVTGELFF. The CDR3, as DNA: TGCGCCAGCAGCCAAGGAGTTACCGGGGAGCTGTTTTTT.

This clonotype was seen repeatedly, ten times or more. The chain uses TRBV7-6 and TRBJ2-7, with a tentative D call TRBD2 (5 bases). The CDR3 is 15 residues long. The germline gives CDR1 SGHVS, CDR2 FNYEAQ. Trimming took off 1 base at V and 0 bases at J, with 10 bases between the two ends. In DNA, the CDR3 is TGTGCCAGCAGCTTAGAGCCGGGGATCTCCTACGAGCAGTACGTC. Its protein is CASSLEPGISYEQYV.

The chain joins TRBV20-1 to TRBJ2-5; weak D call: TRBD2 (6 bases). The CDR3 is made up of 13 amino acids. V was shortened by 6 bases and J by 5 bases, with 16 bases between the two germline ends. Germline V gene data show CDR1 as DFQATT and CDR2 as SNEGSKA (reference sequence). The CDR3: CSAAEAGIETQYF. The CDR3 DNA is TGCAGTGCGGCTGAGGCGGGGATTGAGACCCAGTACTTC.

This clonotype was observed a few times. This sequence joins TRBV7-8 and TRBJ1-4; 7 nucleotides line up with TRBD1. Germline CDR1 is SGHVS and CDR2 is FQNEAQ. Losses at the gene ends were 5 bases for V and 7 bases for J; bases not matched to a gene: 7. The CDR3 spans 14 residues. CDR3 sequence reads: CASSQTGRGEKLFF. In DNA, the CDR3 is TGTGCCAGCAGCCAGACAGGGAGGGGTGAAAAACTGTTTTTT.

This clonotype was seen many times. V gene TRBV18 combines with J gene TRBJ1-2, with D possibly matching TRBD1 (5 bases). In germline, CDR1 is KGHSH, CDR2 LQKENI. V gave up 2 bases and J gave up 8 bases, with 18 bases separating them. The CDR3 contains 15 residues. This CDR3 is CASSPTPDSLYGYTF. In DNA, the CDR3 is TGTGCCAGCTCACCAACCCCTGACAGTCTATACGGCTACACCTTC.

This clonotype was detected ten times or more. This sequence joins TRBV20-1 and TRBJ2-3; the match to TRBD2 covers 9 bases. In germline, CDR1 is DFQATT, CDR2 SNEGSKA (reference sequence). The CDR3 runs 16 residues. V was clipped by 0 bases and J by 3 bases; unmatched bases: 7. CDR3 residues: CSARDLAGGPTDTQYF. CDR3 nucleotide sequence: TGCAGTGCTAGAGATCTCGCGGGGGGGCCGACAGATACGCAGTATTTT.

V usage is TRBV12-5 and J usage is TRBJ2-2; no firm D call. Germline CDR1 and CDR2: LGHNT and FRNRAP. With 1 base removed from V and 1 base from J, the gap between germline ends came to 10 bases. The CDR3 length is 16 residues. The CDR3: CASGLDPVLNTGELFF. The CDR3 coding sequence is TGTGCTAGTGGTTTGGATCCAGTTTTGAACACCGGGGAGCTGTTTTTT. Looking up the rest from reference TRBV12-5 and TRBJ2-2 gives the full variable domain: DARVTQTPRHKVTEMGQEVTMRCQPILGHNTVFWYRQTMMQGLELLAYFRNRAPLDDSGMPKDRFSAEMPDATLATLKIQPSEPRDSAVYFCASGLDPVLNTGELFFGEGSRLTVL.

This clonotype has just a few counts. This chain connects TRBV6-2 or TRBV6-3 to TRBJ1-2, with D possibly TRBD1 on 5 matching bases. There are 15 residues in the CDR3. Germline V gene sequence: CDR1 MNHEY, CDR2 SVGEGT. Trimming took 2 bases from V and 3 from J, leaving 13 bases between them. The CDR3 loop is CASSYVSGGDYGYTF. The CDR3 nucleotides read TGTGCCAGCAGTTACGTATCCGGGGGTGACTATGGCTACACCTTC.

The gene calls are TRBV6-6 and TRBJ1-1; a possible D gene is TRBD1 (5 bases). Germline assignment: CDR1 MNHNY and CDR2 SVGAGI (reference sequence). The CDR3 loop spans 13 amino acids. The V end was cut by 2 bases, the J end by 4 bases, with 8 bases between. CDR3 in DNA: TGTGCCAGCAGTTACAGGGGTTTCACTGAAGCTTTCTTT. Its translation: CASSYRGFTEAFF.

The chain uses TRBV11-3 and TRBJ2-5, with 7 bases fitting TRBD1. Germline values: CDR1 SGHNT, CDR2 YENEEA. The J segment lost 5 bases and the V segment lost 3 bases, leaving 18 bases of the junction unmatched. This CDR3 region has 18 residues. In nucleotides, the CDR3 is TGTGCCAGCAGCTTTCACACCCCGGACAGGAGGAGGACCGAGACCCAGTACTTC. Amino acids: CASSFHTPDRRRTETQYF.

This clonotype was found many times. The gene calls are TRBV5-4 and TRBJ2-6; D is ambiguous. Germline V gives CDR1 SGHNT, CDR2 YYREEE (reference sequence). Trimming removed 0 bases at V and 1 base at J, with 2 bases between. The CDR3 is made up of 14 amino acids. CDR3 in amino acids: CASSLVSGANVLTF. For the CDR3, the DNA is TGTGCCAGCAGCTTGGTATCTGGGGCCAACGTCCTGACTTTC.

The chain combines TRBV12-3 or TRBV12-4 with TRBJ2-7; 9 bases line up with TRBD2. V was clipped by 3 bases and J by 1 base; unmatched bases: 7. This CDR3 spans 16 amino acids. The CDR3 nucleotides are TGTGCCAGCAGTTTTTGGCTAGCGGGACAATCCTACGAGCAGTACGTC. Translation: CASSFWLAGQSYEQYV.

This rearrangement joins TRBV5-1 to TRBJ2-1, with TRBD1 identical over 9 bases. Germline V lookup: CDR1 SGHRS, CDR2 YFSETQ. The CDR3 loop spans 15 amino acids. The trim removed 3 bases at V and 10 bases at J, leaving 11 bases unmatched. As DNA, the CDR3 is TGCGCCAGCAGCTCTGCACCGGGACAGGGAAGGGAGCAGTTCTTC. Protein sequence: CASSSAPGQGREQFF.

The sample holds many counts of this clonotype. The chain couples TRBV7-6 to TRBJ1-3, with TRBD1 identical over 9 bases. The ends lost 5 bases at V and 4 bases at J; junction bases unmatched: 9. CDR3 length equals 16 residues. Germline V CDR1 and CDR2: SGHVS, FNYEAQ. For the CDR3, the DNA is TGTGCCAGCAGCCTCACAGGGGGCGCCTCCGGAAACACCATATATTTT. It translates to CASSLTGGASGNTIYF.

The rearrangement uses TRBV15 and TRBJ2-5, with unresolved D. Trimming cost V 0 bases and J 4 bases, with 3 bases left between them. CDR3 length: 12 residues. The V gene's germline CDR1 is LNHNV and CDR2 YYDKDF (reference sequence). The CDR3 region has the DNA TGTGCCACCAGCAGAGACGGAGAGACCCAGTACTTC. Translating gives CATSRDGETQYF.

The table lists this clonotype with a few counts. The CDR3 nucleotides read TGTGCCAGCAGCCAAGTAGGATCTGACTCCTACAATGAGCAGTTCTTC. It specifies CASSQVGSDSYNEQFF. The genes are TRBV4-2 and TRBJ2-1; D gene ambiguous. The length of the CDR3 is 16 residues. The V end lost 1 base, the J end lost 0 bases, and 10 bases lay between the germline ends. CDR1 is LGHNA and CDR2 is YNFKEQ in the germline V gene.

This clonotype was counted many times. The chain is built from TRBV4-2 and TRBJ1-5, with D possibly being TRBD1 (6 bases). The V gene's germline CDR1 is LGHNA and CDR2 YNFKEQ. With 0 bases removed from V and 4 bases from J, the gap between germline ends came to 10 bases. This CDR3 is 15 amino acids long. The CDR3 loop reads CASSQEPQGNQPQHF. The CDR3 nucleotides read TGTGCCAGCAGCCAAGAGCCACAGGGTAATCAGCCCCAGCATTTT.

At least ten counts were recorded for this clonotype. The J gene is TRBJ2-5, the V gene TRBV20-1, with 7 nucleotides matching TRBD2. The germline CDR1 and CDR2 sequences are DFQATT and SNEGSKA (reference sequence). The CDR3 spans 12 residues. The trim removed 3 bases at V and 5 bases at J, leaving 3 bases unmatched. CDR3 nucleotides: TGCAGTGCTAGCGGACTAGGCGAGACCCAGTACTTC. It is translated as CSASGLGETQYF.

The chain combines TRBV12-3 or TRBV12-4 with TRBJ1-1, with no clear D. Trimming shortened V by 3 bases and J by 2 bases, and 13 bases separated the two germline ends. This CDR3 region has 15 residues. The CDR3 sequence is CASSFSSDLNTEAFF. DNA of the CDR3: TGTGCCAGCAGTTTTTCGTCAGACCTTAACACTGAAGCTTTCTTT.

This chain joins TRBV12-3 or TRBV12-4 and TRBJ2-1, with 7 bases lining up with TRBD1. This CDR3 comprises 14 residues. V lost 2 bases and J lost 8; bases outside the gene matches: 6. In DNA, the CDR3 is TGTGCCAGCAGTTTAAGAAACAGGGGCCATGAGCAGTTCTTC. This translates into CASSLRNRGHEQFF.

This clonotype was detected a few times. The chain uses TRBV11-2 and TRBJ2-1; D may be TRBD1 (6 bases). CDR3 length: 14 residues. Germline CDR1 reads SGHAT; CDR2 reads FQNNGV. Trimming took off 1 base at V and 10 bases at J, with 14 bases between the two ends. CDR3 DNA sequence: TGTGCCAGCAGCTTAGGTCCAGGGGTCGGGGAGCAGTTCTTC. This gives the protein CASSLGPGVGEQFF.

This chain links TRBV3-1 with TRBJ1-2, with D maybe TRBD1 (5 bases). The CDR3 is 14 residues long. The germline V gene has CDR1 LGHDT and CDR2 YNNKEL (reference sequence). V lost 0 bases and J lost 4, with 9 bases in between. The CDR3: CASSQDQGAYGYTF. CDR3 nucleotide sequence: TGTGCCAGCAGCCAAGATCAGGGAGCCTATGGCTACACCTTC.

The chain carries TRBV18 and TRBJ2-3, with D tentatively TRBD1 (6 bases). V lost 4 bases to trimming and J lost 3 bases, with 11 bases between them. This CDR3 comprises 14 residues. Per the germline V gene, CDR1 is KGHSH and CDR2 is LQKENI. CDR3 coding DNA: TGTGCCAGCTCACGTCGACAGGAGACAGATACGCAGTATTTT. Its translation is CASSRRQETDTQYF.

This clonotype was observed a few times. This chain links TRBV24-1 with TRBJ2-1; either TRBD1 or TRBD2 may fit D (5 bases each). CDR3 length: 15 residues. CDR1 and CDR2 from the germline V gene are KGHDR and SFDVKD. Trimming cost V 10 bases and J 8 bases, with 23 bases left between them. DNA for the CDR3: TGTGCCACAGGACCGGGACCAACCGAGAGCGATGAGCAGTTCTTC. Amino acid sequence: CATGPGPTESDEQFF.

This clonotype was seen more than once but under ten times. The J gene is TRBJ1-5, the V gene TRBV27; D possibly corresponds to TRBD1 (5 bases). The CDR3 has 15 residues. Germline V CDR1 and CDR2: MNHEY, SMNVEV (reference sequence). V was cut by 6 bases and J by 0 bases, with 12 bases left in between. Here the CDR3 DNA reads TGTGCCAGCAGCGGAGACAGATATAGCAATCAGCCCCAGCATTTT. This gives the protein CASSGDRYSNQPQHF.

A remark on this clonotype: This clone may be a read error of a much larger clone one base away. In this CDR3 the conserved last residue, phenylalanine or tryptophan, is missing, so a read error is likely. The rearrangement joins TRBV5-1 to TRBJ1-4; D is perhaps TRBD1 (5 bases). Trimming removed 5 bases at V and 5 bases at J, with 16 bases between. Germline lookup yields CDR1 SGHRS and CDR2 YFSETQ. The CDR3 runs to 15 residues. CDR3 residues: CASRRDPQINEKLFS. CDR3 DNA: TGCGCCAGCAGACGGGACCCCCAGATAAATGAAAAACTGTTTTCT.

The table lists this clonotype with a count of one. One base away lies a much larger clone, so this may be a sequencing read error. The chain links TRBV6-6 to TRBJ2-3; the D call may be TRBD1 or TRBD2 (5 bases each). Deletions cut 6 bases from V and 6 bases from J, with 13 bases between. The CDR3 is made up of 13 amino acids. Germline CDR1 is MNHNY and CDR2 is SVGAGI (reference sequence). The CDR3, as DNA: TGTGCCAGCAGGAGGGCGTGGGGGGATACGCAGTATTTT. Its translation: CASRRAWGDTQYF.

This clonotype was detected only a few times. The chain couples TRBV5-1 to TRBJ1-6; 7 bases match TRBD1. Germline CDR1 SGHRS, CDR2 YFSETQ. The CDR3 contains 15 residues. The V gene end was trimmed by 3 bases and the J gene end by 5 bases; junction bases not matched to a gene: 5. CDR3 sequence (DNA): TGCGCCAGCAGCTGGGAACAGGGGCATAATTCACCCCTCCACTTT. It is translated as CASSWEQGHNSPLHF. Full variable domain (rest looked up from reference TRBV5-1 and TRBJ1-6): KAGVTQTPRYLIKTRGQQVTLSCSPISGHRSVSWYQQTPGQGLQFLFEYFSETQRNKGNFPGRFSGRQFSNSRSEMNVSTLELGDSALYLCASSWEQGHNSPLHFGNGTRLTVT.